The TCR beta chain under discussion was sequenced for a study of CD8+ T cells in alopecia areata. Study summary: Administration of oral tofacitinib to treated patients was at 5 to 10 mg twice daily. The drug, tofacitinib, lasted 6 to 18 months, followed by 6 months off drug. Findings and limits, study-wide: Normal scalp showed lower clonality than lesional scalp, especially alopecia totalis/universalis.

Sequencing templates came from extracted RNA that was reverse transcribed into cDNA. TCRdb keeps only in-frame clones here, not all; method: immunoSEQ multiplex PCR. The profile shows over 10,000 clones, more than 45% of them singletons. Researchers gathered lesional scalp punch biopsies and peripheral blood from patients with alopecia areata. From germline, CDR1 is MDHEN and CDR2 SYDVKM. CDR3 length equals 17 residues. V lost 2 bases to trimming and J lost 1 base; unmatched junction nucleotides: 9. Concerning this clone itself: Its antigen is unknown.

The material sequenced was skin. V usage is TRBV28 and J usage is TRBJ2-5; TRBD2 aligns across 8 bases. The TCR was taken from a human donor with alopecia areata. The CDR3 is CASSLPGGSGGQETQYF. Written as DNA, the CDR3 is TGTGCCAGCAGTTTACCGGGAGGGAGTGGTGGCCAAGAGACCCAGTACTTC. The full variable domain, rest sourced from reference TRBV28 and TRBJ2-5, is DVKVTQSSRYLVKRTGEKVFLECVQDMDHENMFWYRQDPGLGLRLIYFSYDVKMKEKGDIPEGYSVSREKKERFSLILESASTNQTSMYLCASSLPGGSGGQETQYFGPGTRLLVL.